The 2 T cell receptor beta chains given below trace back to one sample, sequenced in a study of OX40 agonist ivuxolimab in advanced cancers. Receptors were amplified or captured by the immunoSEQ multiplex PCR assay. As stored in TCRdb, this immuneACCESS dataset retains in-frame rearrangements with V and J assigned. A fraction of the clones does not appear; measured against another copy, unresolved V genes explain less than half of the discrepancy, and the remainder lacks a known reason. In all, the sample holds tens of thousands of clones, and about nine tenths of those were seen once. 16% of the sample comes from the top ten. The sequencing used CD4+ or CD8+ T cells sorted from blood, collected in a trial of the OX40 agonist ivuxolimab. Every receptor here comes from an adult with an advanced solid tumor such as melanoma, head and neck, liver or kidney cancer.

CDR3 region: CASSSPPGQGGANGYTF. For the CDR3, the DNA is TGTGCCAGCAGCTCACCACCGGGACAGGGAGGTGCGAATGGCTACACCTTC. J is TRBJ1-2 and V is TRBV7-3, with 9 bases aligning to TRBD1. J was trimmed by 6 bases and V by 4 bases; bases with no gene match: 15. The CDR3 runs to 17 residues. The germline V gene has CDR1 SGHTA and CDR2 FQGTGA. Full variable domain (rest looked up from reference TRBV7-3 and TRBJ1-2): GAGVSQTPSNKVTEKGKYVELRCDPISGHTALYWYRQSLGQGPEFLIYFQGTGAADDSGLPNDRFFAVRPEGSVSTLKIQRTERGDSAVYLCASSSPPGQGGANGYTFGSGTRLTVV.

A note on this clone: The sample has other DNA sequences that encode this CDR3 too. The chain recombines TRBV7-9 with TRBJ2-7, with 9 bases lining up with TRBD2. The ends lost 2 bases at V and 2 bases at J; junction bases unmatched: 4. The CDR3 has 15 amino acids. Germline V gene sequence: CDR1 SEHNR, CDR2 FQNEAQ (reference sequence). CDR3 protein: CASSLSTSGPYEQYF. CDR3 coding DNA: TGTGCCAGCAGCTTAAGTACTAGCGGGCCCTACGAGCAGTACTTC.